This T cell receptor beta chain was retrieved from a study of T-cell memory formation after mild COVID-19. Study results and caveats: Clones that got smaller from day 15 to 85 had even CD4/CD8, while clones growing later tipped toward CD4+. There were some responding clones in pre-infection memory, which suggested that cross-reactive memory had joined.

This clonotype turned up a few times. Its specificity is unknown. Germline CDR1 reads SGHRS; CDR2 reads YFSETQ. With 3 bases clipped from V and 4 bases from J, the junction kept 7 bases outside the gene matches. This CDR3 has 15 residues. cDNA libraries for TCR alpha and TCR beta, carrying sample barcodes and UMIs, came from 5'RACE with constant-segment primers. Each CDR3 protein is one row after TCRdb ran MiXCR on the 5' RACE reads. The data show about 390,000 distinct CDR3 sequences, with roughly 15% seen just once and 20% to 25% held by the top ten. This sequence originates from a man aged 18 to 30 who had mild COVID-19 (a few samples of this study predate the infection). Cell type and time point are not known. Input material: PBMCs or a T cell subset sorted from them (not recorded which). The rearrangement links TRBV5-1 to TRBJ2-5; 9 nucleotides line up with TRBD1. This CDR3 reads CASSSLDRGGETQYF. The CDR3 DNA is TGCGCCAGCAGCTCCCTGGACAGGGGAGGAGAGACCCAGTACTTC.